The rows below give T cell receptor beta chains drawn from one sample of a study of cytomegalovirus exposure and HLA in healthy donors. Data came from immunoSEQ multiplex PCR; TCRdb stores just in-frame clones and leaves some out. This table holds approximately 97,000 clones, 50% to 70% found once. The sequencing input was PBMCs. The receptors here all came from a human donor in good health. CDR3s include the opening cysteine and the closing phenylalanine or tryptophan. Fields, in order: D gene, V gene, clone size, J gene, CDR3 length, CDR3 DNA, CDR3 protein. D genes are given only for firm matches. Not all rows give a size; the values are once, few, many and, for expanded clones, a class.

D gene: TRBD1; V gene: TRBV15; clone size: few; J gene: TRBJ2-3; CDR3 length: 17; CDR3 DNA: TGTGCCACCAGCAGGGCCTTCGGGACAGGGGCCACAGATACGCAGTATTTT; CDR3 protein: CATSRAFGTGATDTQYF
D gene: TRBD1; V gene: TRBV6-5; clone size: NA; J gene: TRBJ2-1; CDR3 length: 16; CDR3 DNA: TGTGCCAGCAGTTACTCGAAGGGACAGGGGGGAGATGAGCAGTTCTTC; CDR3 protein: CASSYSKGQGGDEQFF
D gene: TRBD2; V gene: TRBV11-2; clone size: NA; J gene: TRBJ2-1; CDR3 length: 18; CDR3 DNA: TGTGCCAGCAGCTTAGCTAGGACTAGCGGGAGTTCCTACAATGAGCAGTTCTTC; CDR3 protein: CASSLARTSGSSYNEQFF
D gene: NA; V gene: TRBV7-9; clone size: few; J gene: TRBJ2-1; CDR3 length: 14; CDR3 DNA: TGTGCCAGCAGCTGGGGCAGGGGGGACAATGAGCAGTTCTTC; CDR3 protein: CASSWGRGDNEQFF
D gene: NA; V gene: TRBV4-1; clone size: NA; J gene: TRBJ2-7; CDR3 length: 16; CDR3 DNA: TGCGCCAGCAGCCAAGGGATTACGGGTTCATCCTACGAGCAGTACTTC; CDR3 protein: CASSQGITGSSYEQYF
D gene: TRBD2; V gene: TRBV9; clone size: NA; J gene: TRBJ2-5; CDR3 length: 14; CDR3 DNA: TGTGCCAGCAGCGTCCTAGCGGCCCAAGAGACCCAGTACTTC; CDR3 protein: CASSVLAAQETQYF
D gene: NA; V gene: TRBV4-1; clone size: NA; J gene: TRBJ1-6; CDR3 length: 15; CDR3 DNA: TGCGCCAGCAGCCAAGCGAGCTCCTATAATTCACCCCTCCACTTT; CDR3 protein: CASSQASSYNSPLHF
D gene: TRBD2; V gene: TRBV6-4; clone size: few; J gene: TRBJ2-3; CDR3 length: 14; CDR3 DNA: TGTGCCAGCAGTGGCGAGGGAGGGCGAGATACGCAGTATTTT; CDR3 protein: CASSGEGGRDTQYF
D gene: TRBD1; V gene: TRBV19; clone size: NA; J gene: TRBJ2-3; CDR3 length: 16; CDR3 DNA: TGTGCCAGTAGTATTAAGAGGGGGCGGGCGACAGATACGCAGTATTTT; CDR3 protein: CASSIKRGRATDTQYF
D gene: NA; V gene: TRBV6-1; clone size: NA; J gene: TRBJ2-6; CDR3 length: 18; CDR3 DNA: TGTGCCAGCAGTGAAGTCGGGGAGCGAATCTCTGGGGCCAACGTCCTGACTTTC; CDR3 protein: CASSEVGERISGANVLTF
D gene: TRBD1; V gene: TRBV7-2; clone size: NA; J gene: TRBJ1-4; CDR3 length: 15; CDR3 DNA: TGTGCCAGCAGCTTAGCGGCAGGGGGCGGTGAAAAACTGTTTTTT; CDR3 protein: CASSLAAGGGEKLFF
D gene: TRBD1; V gene: TRBV5-6; clone size: few; J gene: TRBJ1-6; CDR3 length: 15; CDR3 DNA: TGTGCCAGCAGCTTGGTGGGGACAGGGGACTCACCCCTCCACTTT; CDR3 protein: CASSLVGTGDSPLHF
D gene: TRBD1; V gene: TRBV29-1; clone size: NA; J gene: TRBJ1-2; CDR3 length: 13; CDR3 DNA: TGCAGCGTTGACTTGACAGGGGACTATGGCTACACCTTC; CDR3 protein: CSVDLTGDYGYTF
D gene: TRBD2; V gene: TRBV19; clone size: NA; J gene: TRBJ2-5; CDR3 length: 12; CDR3 DNA: TGTGCCAGTAGCCTAGCGGGAAAGACCCAGTACTTC; CDR3 protein: CASSLAGKTQYF
D gene: NA; V gene: TRBV5-4; clone size: NA; J gene: TRBJ2-6; CDR3 length: 13; CDR3 DNA: TGTGCCAGCAGTACAACCGGGGCCAACGTCCTGACTTTC; CDR3 protein: CASSTTGANVLTF
D gene: TRBD1; V gene: TRBV5-1; clone size: NA; J gene: TRBJ1-1; CDR3 length: 16; CDR3 DNA: TGCGCCAGCAGCTTGGTCACCTGGGGACAGCTACATGAAGCTTTCTTT; CDR3 protein: CASSLVTWGQLHEAFF
D gene: TRBD1; V gene: TRBV19; clone size: NA; J gene: TRBJ1-2; CDR3 length: 16; CDR3 DNA: TGTGCCAGTAGTATGGTTCTAGACAGGGGAACCCTTGGCTACACCTTC; CDR3 protein: CASSMVLDRGTLGYTF
D gene: NA; V gene: TRBV6-1; clone size: NA; J gene: TRBJ2-2; CDR3 length: 15; CDR3 DNA: TGTGCCAGCAGTGCGCTCACAGGGTCGACCGGGGAGCTGTTTTTT; CDR3 protein: CASSALTGSTGELFF
D gene: TRBD2; V gene: TRBV2; clone size: NA; J gene: TRBJ2-2; CDR3 length: 15; CDR3 DNA: TGTGCCAGCAGTAAGCGGGAGGTATACACCGGGGAGCTGTTTTTT; CDR3 protein: CASSKREVYTGELFF
D gene: TRBD1; V gene: TRBV19; clone size: NA; J gene: TRBJ1-1; CDR3 length: 16; CDR3 DNA: TGTGCCAGTAGTAGCCAGGGGGCAAGGATGAACACTGAAGCTTTCTTT; CDR3 protein: CASSSQGARMNTEAFF
D gene: TRBD1; V gene: TRBV9; clone size: NA; J gene: TRBJ2-5; CDR3 length: 14; CDR3 DNA: TGTGCCAGCAGCCGAGAGACAGGGCAAGAGACCCAGTACTTC; CDR3 protein: CASSRETGQETQYF
D gene: NA; V gene: TRBV28; clone size: NA; J gene: TRBJ2-7; CDR3 length: 13; CDR3 DNA: TGTGCCAGCAGTATAGGACAGTCCTACGAGCAGTACTTC; CDR3 protein: CASSIGQSYEQYF
D gene: NA; V gene: TRBV15; clone size: NA; J gene: TRBJ1-6; CDR3 length: 15; CDR3 DNA: TGTGCCACCAGCCTAGACCTCTCCTATAATTCACCCCTCCACTTT; CDR3 protein: CATSLDLSYNSPLHF
D gene: NA; V gene: TRBV18; clone size: NA; J gene: TRBJ2-3; CDR3 length: 12; CDR3 DNA: TGTGCCAGCTCCTCCAGCACAGATACGCAGTATTTT; CDR3 protein: CASSSSTDTQYF
D gene: TRBD2; V gene: TRBV27; clone size: few; J gene: TRBJ2-1; CDR3 length: 15; CDR3 DNA: TGTGCCAGCAGGTCCCGGACTAGCGGGAGAAATGAGCAGTTCTTC; CDR3 protein: CASRSRTSGRNEQFF
D gene: NA; V gene: TRBV6-5; clone size: few; J gene: TRBJ1-6; CDR3 length: 14; CDR3 DNA: TGTGCCAGCAGTTACTCGAACGCGTATTCACCCCTCCACTTT; CDR3 protein: CASSYSNAYSPLHF
D gene: NA; V gene: TRBV5-6; clone size: few; J gene: TRBJ2-7; CDR3 length: 12; CDR3 DNA: TGTGCCAGCAGCCAGGGATCCTACGAGCAGTACTTC; CDR3 protein: CASSQGSYEQYF
D gene: TRBD1; V gene: TRBV6-1; clone size: few; J gene: TRBJ2-7; CDR3 length: 15; CDR3 DNA: TGTGCCAGCCTTACCTTGGACAGGGAATCCTACGAGCAGTACTTC; CDR3 protein: CASLTLDRESYEQYF
D gene: NA; V gene: TRBV30; clone size: NA; J gene: TRBJ2-1; CDR3 length: 14; CDR3 DNA: TGTGCCTGTTTAACAGGGATTTCACACAATGAGCAGTTCTTC; CDR3 protein: CACLTGISHNEQFF
D gene: NA; V gene: TRBV5-1; clone size: NA; J gene: TRBJ1-3; CDR3 length: 19; CDR3 DNA: TGCGCCAGCAGCTTGTGGGGGACCGGGAGCCGACTATCTGGAAACACCATATATTTT; CDR3 protein: CASSLWGTGSRLSGNTIYF
D gene: TRBD1; V gene: TRBV30; clone size: NA; J gene: TRBJ1-1; CDR3 length: 13; CDR3 DNA: TGTGCCTGGAGCCTCACAGGGGACACTGAAGCTTTCTTT; CDR3 protein: CAWSLTGDTEAFF
D gene: NA; V gene: TRBV5-1; clone size: few; J gene: TRBJ2-5; CDR3 length: 18; CDR3 DNA: TGCGCCAGCAGCTGGTCCACCCGGGACACCAAAGGGGGGGGGACCCAGTACTTC; CDR3 protein: CASSWSTRDTKGGGTQYF
D gene: TRBD1; V gene: TRBV27; clone size: NA; J gene: TRBJ2-5; CDR3 length: 15; CDR3 DNA: TGTGCCAGCAGTTTATACGGGACAGTACAAGAGACCCAGTACTTC; CDR3 protein: CASSLYGTVQETQYF
D gene: NA; V gene: TRBV4-1; clone size: NA; J gene: TRBJ1-1; CDR3 length: 14; CDR3 DNA: TGCGCCAGCAGCCCATTAACAGGGAAGGTCGAAGCTTTCTTT; CDR3 protein: CASSPLTGKVEAFF
D gene: TRBD1; V gene: TRBV28; clone size: NA; J gene: TRBJ2-7; CDR3 length: 14; CDR3 DNA: TGTGCCAGCAGTCGATACAGGGGACCCTACGAGCAGTACTTC; CDR3 protein: CASSRYRGPYEQYF
D gene: NA; V gene: TRBV2; clone size: NA; J gene: TRBJ2-1; CDR3 length: 14; CDR3 DNA: TGTGCCAGCAACTTTTTGGGGGACTGGAATGAGCAGTTCTTC; CDR3 protein: CASNFLGDWNEQFF
D gene: NA; V gene: TRBV28; clone size: NA; J gene: TRBJ2-3; CDR3 length: 14; CDR3 DNA: TGTGCCAGCAGTCTAGCGCAGAGCACAGATACGCAGTATTTT; CDR3 protein: CASSLAQSTDTQYF
D gene: NA; V gene: TRBV7-7; clone size: once; J gene: TRBJ2-1; CDR3 length: 18; CDR3 DNA: TGTGCCAGCAGCCCCCGAGGGGGAGCGGGATTCAGGAACAATGAGCAGTTCTTC; CDR3 protein: CASSPRGGAGFRNNEQFF
D gene: NA; V gene: TRBV4-1; clone size: few; J gene: TRBJ2-2; CDR3 length: 12; CDR3 DNA: TGCGCCAGCAGCCCTGACACCGGGGAGCTGTTTTTT; CDR3 protein: CASSPDTGELFF
D gene: NA; V gene: TRBV6-1; clone size: NA; J gene: TRBJ1-1; CDR3 length: 14; CDR3 DNA: TGTGCCAGCAGTCCAACAGGGATGAACACTGAAGCTTTCTTT; CDR3 protein: CASSPTGMNTEAFF
D gene: TRBD1; V gene: TRBV10-3; clone size: medium-sized; J gene: TRBJ1-6; CDR3 length: 16; CDR3 DNA: TGTGCCATCAGTGACCCCGACAGGGGGATAGATTCACCCCTCCACTTT; CDR3 protein: CAISDPDRGIDSPLHF
D gene: NA; V gene: TRBV5-4; clone size: NA; J gene: TRBJ2-2; CDR3 length: 15; CDR3 DNA: TGTGCCAGCACCTCACTTAAGGGGGGGTCCGGGGAGCTGTTTTTT; CDR3 protein: CASTSLKGGSGELFF
D gene: NA; V gene: TRBV14; clone size: NA; J gene: TRBJ2-2; CDR3 length: 16; CDR3 DNA: TGTGCCAGCAGCCAAGATCGAGCAAGTCGTCCCGGGGAGCTGTTTTTT; CDR3 protein: CASSQDRASRPGELFF
D gene: NA; V gene: TRBV10-2; clone size: few; J gene: TRBJ1-4; CDR3 length: 16; CDR3 DNA: TGCGCCAGCAGTGACATTTGGGGCGGTGATAATGAAAAACTGTTTTTT; CDR3 protein: CASSDIWGGDNEKLFF
D gene: NA; V gene: TRBV5-1; clone size: NA; J gene: TRBJ1-4; CDR3 length: 16; CDR3 DNA: TGCGCCAGCAGCTGGGCCCCGACAGAACTTAATGAAAAACTGTTTTTT; CDR3 protein: CASSWAPTELNEKLFF
D gene: TRBD1; V gene: TRBV30; clone size: NA; J gene: TRBJ1-1; CDR3 length: 14; CDR3 DNA: TGTGCCTGGAGCCGGGACAGTATGGGGACTGAAGCTTTCTTT; CDR3 protein: CAWSRDSMGTEAFF
D gene: TRBD2; V gene: TRBV7-9; clone size: NA; J gene: TRBJ2-1; CDR3 length: 15; CDR3 DNA: TGTGCCAGCAGCTTACTAGCGGGAGGGCCGAATGAGCAGTTCTTC; CDR3 protein: CASSLLAGGPNEQFF
D gene: TRBD1; V gene: TRBV5-6; clone size: NA; J gene: TRBJ1-2; CDR3 length: 16; CDR3 DNA: TGTGCCAGCACCCCGGGAACAGGGGGCTCGGGTTGTGGCTACACCTTC; CDR3 protein: CASTPGTGGSGCGYTF
D gene: TRBD1; V gene: TRBV4-1; clone size: once; J gene: TRBJ2-7; CDR3 length: 15; CDR3 DNA: TGCGCCAGCAGCGCACAGGGGGGAAGCTCCTACGAGCAGTACTTC; CDR3 protein: CASSAQGGSSYEQYF
D gene: NA; V gene: TRBV5-1; clone size: few; J gene: TRBJ2-3; CDR3 length: 16; CDR3 DNA: TGCGCCAGCAGTATTGGACTCGATCGGCGCACAGATACGCAGTATTTT; CDR3 protein: CASSIGLDRRTDTQYF
D gene: NA; V gene: TRBV30; clone size: few; J gene: TRBJ2-5; CDR3 length: 13; CDR3 DNA: TGTGCCTGGAGTAGGGACATGACAGAGACCCAGTACTTC; CDR3 protein: CAWSRDMTETQYF
D gene: NA; V gene: TRBV19; clone size: NA; J gene: TRBJ1-1; CDR3 length: 11; CDR3 DNA: TGTGCCAGCTTACAGGGCACTGAAGCTTTCTTT; CDR3 protein: CASLQGTEAFF
D gene: NA; V gene: TRBV5-4; clone size: NA; J gene: TRBJ1-2; CDR3 length: 14; CDR3 DNA: TGTGCCAGCAGCTTGTATCAGGGTGTTGGTGGCTACACCTTC; CDR3 protein: CASSLYQGVGGYTF